This T cell receptor beta chain was retrieved from a study of cytomegalovirus exposure and HLA in healthy donors. Germline-derived CDR1 and CDR2 are SEHNR and FQNEAQ (reference sequence). This CDR3 is 15 amino acids long. V shed 2 bases and J shed 2 bases, with 13 bases lying between them. The table came from immunoSEQ multiplex PCR; TCRdb's copy has only in-frame clones and leaves some out. The table shows roughly 70,000 clones, with roughly 96% occurring only once. The donors were in the 120-subject validation cohort, distinct from the approximately 670-subject first cohort. Study-level points and caveats: The authors confirmed in vitro that three CMV-associated chains were specific for CMV antigens.

To note about this clone: Antigen: not known.

The sequence derives from a man aged 18 to 29 in good health and CMV-seronegative. This chain joins TRBV7-9 and TRBJ2-7; no clear D. Sequencing input: PBMCs. The CDR3 DNA is TGTGCCAGCAGCTTACTCGCAGGCCATCCCTACGAGCAGTACTTC. This sequence encodes CASSLLAGHPYEQYF.